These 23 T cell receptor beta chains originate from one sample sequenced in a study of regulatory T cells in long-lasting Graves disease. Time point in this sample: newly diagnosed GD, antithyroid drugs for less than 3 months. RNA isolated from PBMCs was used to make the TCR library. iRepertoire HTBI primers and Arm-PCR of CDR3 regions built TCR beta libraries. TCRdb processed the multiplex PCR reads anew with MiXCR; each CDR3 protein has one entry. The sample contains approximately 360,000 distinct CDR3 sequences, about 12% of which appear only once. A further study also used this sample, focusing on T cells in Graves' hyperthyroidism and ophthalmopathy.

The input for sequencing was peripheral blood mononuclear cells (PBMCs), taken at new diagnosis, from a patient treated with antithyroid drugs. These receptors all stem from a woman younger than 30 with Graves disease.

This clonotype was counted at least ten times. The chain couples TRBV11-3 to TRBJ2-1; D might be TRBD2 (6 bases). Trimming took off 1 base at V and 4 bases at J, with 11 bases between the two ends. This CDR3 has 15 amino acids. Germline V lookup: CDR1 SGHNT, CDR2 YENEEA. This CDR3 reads CASSLGASAYNEQFF. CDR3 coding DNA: TGTGCCAGCAGCTTAGGGGCTAGCGCTTACAATGAGCAGTTCTTC.

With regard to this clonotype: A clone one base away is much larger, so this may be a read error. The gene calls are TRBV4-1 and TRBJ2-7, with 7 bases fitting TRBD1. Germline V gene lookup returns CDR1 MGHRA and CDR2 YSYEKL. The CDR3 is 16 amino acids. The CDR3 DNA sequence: TGCGCCAGCACCCAACAGGGGTTCCCTGGCTCCTACGAGCAGTACTTC. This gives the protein CASTQQGFPGSYEQYF.

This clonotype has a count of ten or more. CDR3 nucleotide sequence: TGTGCCAGCAGTTCCTACAGGCCAGGGTACTACGAGCAGTACTTC. Translation gives CASSSYRPGYYEQYF. This rearrangement joins TRBV27 to TRBJ2-7, with a weak D call TRBD1 (5 bases). Trimming removed 4 bases from V and 3 bases from J, with 16 bases in between. This CDR3 has 15 amino acids. Germline CDR1 and CDR2: MNHEY and SMNVEV (reference sequence).

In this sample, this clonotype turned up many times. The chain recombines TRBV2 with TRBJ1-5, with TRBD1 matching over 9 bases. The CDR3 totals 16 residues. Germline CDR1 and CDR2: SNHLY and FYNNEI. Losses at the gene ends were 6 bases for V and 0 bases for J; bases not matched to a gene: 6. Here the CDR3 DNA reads TGTGCCAGCAGAACGGACAGGGGCGATAGCAATCAGCCCCAGCATTTT. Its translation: CASRTDRGDSNQPQHF.

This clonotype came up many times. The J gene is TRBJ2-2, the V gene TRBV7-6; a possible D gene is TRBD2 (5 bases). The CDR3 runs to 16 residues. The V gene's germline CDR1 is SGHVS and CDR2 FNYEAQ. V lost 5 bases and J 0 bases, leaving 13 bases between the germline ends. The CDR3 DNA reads TGTGCCAGCAGCCAGGCGCGGGCGGCGAACACCGGGGAGCTGTTTTTT. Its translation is CASSQARAANTGELFF.

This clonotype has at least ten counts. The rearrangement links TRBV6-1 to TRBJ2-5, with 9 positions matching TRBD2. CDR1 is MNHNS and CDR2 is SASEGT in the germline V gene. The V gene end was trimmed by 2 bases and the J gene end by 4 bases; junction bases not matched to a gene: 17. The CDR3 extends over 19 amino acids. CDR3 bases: TGTGCCAGCAGTGAAAGGGGGCTAGCGGGACTAGGGGCCCGAGAGACCCAGTACTTC. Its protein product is CASSERGLAGLGARETQYF.

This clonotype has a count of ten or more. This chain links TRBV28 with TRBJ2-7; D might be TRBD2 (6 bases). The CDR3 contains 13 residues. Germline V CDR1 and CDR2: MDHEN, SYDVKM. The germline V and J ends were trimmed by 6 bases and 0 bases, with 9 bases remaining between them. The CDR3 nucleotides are TGTGCCAGCAGCCCGGGACTCTCCTACGAGCAGTACTTC. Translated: CASSPGLSYEQYF.

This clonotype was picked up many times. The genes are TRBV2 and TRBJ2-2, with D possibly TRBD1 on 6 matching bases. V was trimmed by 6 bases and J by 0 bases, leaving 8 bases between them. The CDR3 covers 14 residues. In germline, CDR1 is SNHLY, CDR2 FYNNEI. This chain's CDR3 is CASRAGANTGELFF. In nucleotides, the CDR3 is TGTGCCAGCAGAGCAGGGGCGAACACCGGGGAGCTGTTTTTT.

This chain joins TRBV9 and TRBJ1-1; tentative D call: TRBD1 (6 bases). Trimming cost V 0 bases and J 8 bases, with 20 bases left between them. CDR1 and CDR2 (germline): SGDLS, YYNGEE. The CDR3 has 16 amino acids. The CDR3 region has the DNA TGTGCCAGCAGCGTAGGAGGGGGGGGGACACCTATAGAAGCTTTCTTT. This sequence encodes CASSVGGGGTPIEAFF.

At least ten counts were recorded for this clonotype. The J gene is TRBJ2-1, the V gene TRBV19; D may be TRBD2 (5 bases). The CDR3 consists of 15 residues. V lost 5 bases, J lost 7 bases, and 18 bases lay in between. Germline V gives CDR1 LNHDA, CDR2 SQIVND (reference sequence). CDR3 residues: CASSFPGLVGNEQFF. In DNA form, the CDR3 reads TGTGCCAGTAGTTTTCCAGGACTCGTGGGGAATGAGCAGTTCTTC.

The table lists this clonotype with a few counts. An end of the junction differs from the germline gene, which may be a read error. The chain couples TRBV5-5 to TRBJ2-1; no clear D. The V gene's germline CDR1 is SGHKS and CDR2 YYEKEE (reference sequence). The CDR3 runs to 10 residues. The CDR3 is CASSLVDTIF. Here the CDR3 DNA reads TGTGCCAGCAGCTTGGTCGACACGATCTTC.

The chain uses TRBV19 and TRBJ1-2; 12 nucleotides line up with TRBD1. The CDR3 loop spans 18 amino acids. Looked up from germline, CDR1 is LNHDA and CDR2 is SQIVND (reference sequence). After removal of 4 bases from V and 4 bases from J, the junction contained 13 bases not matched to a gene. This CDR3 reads CASSREGGTGGSRYGYTF. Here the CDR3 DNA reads TGTGCCAGTAGTAGGGAGGGCGGGACAGGGGGCTCTCGCTATGGCTACACCTTC.

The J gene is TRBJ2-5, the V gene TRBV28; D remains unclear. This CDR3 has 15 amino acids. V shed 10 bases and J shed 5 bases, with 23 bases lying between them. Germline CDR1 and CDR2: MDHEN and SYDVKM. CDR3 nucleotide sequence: TGTGCCACCATCCCTGGCGCTTCCCTTCGGGAGACCCAGTACTTC. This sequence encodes CATIPGASLRETQYF.

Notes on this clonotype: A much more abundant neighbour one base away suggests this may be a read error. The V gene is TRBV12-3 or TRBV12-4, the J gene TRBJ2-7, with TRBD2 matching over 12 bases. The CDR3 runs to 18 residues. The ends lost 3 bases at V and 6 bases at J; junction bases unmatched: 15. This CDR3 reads CASSFTPGLAGRSTEQYF. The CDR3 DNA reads TGTGCCAGCAGTTTCACCCCCGGACTAGCGGGAAGGTCGACCGAGCAGTACTTC.

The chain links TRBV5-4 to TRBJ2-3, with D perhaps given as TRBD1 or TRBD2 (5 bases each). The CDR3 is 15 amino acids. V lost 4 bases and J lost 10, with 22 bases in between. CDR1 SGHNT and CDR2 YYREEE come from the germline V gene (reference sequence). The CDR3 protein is CASSHEYGALLAQYF. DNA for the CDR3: TGTGCCAGCAGCCACGAATACGGGGCCCTCCTTGCGCAGTATTTT.

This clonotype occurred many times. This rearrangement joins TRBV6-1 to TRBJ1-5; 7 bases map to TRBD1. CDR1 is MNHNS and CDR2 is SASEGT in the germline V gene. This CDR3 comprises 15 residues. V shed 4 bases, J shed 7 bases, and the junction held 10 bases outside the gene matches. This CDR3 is CASSVEGARNQPQHF. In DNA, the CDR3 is TGTGCCAGCAGTGTCGAGGGGGCGCGAAACCAGCCCCAGCATTTT.

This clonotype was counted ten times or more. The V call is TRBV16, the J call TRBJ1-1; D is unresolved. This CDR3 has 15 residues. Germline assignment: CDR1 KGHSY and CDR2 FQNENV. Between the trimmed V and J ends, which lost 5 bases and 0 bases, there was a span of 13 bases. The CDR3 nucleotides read TGTGCCAGCAGCGAGACAAGATTCATGAACACTGAAGCTTTCTTT. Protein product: CASSETRFMNTEAFF.

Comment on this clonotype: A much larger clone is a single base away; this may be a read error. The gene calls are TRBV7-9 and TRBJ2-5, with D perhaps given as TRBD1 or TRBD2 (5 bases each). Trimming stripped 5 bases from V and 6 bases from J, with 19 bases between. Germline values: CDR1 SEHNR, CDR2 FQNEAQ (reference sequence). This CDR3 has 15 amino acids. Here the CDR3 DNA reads TGTGCCAGCAGCGCCGAACCGGGACCAGCGAAGACCCAGTACTTC. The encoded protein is CASSAEPGPAKTQYF.

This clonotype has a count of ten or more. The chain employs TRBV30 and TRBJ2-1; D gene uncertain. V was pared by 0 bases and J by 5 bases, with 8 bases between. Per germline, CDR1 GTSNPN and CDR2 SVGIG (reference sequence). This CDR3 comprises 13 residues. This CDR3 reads CAWSVRPHNEQFF. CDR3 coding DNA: TGTGCCTGGAGTGTACGACCTCACAATGAGCAGTTCTTC.

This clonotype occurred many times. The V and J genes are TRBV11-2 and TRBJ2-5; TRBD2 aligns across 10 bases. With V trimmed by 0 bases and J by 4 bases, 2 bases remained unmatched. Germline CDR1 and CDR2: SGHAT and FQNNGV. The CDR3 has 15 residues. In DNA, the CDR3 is TGTGCCAGCAGCTTAGAAGCGGGGGGGAGAGAGACCCAGTACTTC. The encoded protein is CASSLEAGGRETQYF. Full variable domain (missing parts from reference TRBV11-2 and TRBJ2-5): EAGVAQSPRYKIIEKRQSVAFWCNPISGHATLYWYQQILGQGPKLLIQFQNNGVVDDSQLPKDRFSAERLKGVDSTLKIQPAKLEDSAVYLCASSLEAGGRETQYFGPGTRLLVL.

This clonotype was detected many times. CDR3 nucleotides: TGCAGTGCTAGAGTTCCCCGGGGCACCGGGGAGCTGTTTTTT. Protein product: CSARVPRGTGELFF. The chain employs TRBV20-1 and TRBJ2-2; D possibly corresponds to TRBD2 (5 bases). The ends were cut back, 1 base at V and 4 bases at J, with 10 bases in the middle. The CDR3 has 14 residues. Germline lookup yields CDR1 DFQATT and CDR2 SNEGSKA (reference sequence).

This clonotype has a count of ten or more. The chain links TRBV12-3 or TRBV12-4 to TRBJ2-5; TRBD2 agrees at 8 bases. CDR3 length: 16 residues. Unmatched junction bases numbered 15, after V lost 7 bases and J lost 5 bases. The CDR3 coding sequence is TGTGCCAGCACCCCCTTCATCGGGGGGGCTTGGGAGACCCAGTACTTC. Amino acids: CASTPFIGGAWETQYF.

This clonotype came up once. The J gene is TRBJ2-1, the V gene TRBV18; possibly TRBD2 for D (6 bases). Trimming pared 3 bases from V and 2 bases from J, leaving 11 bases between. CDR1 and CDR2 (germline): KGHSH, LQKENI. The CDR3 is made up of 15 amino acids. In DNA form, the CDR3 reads TGTGCCAGCTCACCTCGGCGGGGCACCTACAATGAGCAGTTCTTC. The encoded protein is CASSPRRGTYNEQFF.